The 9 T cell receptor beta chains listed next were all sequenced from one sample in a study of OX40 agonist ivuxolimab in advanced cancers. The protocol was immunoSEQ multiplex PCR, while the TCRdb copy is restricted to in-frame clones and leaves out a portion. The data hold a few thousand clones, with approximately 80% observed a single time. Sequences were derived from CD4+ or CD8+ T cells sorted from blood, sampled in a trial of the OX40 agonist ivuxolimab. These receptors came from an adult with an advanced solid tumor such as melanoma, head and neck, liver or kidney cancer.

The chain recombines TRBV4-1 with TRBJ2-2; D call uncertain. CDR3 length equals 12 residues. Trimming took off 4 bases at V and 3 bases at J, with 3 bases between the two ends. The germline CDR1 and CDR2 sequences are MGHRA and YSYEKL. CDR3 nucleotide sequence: TGCGCCAGCAGCCGCTACACCGGGGAGCTGTTTTTT. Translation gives CASSRYTGELFF.

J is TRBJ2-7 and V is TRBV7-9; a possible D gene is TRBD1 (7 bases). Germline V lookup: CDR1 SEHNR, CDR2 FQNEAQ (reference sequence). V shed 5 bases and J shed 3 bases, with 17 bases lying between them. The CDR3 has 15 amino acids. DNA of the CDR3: TGTGCCAGCAGCCCCCGAGGAGGGGGCGACTACGAGCAGTACTTC. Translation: CASSPRGGGDYEQYF.

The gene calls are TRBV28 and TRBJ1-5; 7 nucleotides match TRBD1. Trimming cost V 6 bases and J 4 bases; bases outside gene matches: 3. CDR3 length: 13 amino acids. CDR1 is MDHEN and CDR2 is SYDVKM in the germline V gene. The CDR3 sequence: CASSDRENQPQHF. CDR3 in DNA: TGTGCCAGCAGCGACAGGGAAAATCAGCCCCAGCATTTT.

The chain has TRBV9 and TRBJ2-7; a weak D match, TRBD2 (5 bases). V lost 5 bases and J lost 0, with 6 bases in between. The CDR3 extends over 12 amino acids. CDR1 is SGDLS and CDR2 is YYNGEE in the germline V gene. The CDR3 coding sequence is TGTGCCAGCAGTCGGGACTCCTACGAGCAGTACTTC. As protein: CASSRDSYEQYF.

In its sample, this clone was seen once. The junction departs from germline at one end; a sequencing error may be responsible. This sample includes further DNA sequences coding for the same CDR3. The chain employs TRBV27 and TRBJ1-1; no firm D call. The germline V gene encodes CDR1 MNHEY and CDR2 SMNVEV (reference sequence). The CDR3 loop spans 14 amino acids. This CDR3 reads CASSLSSGYTEAFF. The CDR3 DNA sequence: TGTGCCAGCAGTTTATCCTCGGGTTACACTGAGGCTTTCTTT.

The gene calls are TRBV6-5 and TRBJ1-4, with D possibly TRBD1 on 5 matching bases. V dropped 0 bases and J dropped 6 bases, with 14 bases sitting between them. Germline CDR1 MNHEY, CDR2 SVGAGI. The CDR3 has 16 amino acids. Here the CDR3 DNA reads TGTGCCAGCAGTTACTCTAGCGGGCGAGGGGATGAAAAACTGTTTTTT. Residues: CASSYSSGRGDEKLFF.

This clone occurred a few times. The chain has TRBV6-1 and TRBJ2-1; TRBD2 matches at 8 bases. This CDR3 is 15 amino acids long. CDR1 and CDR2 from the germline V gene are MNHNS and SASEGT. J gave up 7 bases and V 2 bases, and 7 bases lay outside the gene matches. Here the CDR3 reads CASSERAGGGNEQFF. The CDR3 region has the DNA TGTGCCAGCAGTGAAAGGGCGGGCGGGGGGAATGAGCAGTTCTTC.

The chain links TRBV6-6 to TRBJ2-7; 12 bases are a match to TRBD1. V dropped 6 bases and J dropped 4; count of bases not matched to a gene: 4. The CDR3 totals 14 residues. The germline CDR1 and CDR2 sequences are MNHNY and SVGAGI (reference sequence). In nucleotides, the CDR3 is TGTGCCAGCAGGGGACAGGGGGCTTCGTACGAGCAGTACTTC. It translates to CASRGQGASYEQYF.

CDR3 sequence reads: CASSLDYIGNEAFF. CDR3 sequence (DNA): TGTGCCAGCAGCTTGGACTACATAGGGAATGAAGCTTTCTTT. The gene calls are TRBV7-9 and TRBJ1-1; no reliable D call. The length of the CDR3 is 14 residues. Per germline, CDR1 SEHNR and CDR2 FQNEAQ (reference sequence). Trimming stripped 3 bases from V and 7 bases from J, with 15 bases between. Variable domain in full (rest from reference TRBV7-9 and TRBJ1-1): DTGVSQNPRHKITKRGQNVTFRCDPISEHNRLYWYRQTLGQGPEFLTYFQNEAQLEKSRLLSDRFSAERPKGSFSTLEIQRTEQGDSAMYLCASSLDYIGNEAFFGQGTRLTVV.